A single sample gave rise to the 20 T cell receptor beta chains below, sequenced in a study of shared clonotypes between healthy human individuals. The protocol was immunoSEQ multiplex PCR, while the TCRdb copy is restricted to in-frame clones and leaves out a portion. The sample records about 1.5 million clones, 96% being singletons. Input material: naive CD4+ T cells sorted from blood. This sample's subset: CD45RA+ positively selected. Receptors were obtained from a man aged 25 to 40 in good health.

The chain uses TRBV4-1 and TRBJ1-1; D might be TRBD1 (5 bases). CDR1 MGHRA and CDR2 YSYEKL come from the germline V gene. This CDR3 spans 14 amino acids. Between the trimmed V and J ends, which lost 6 bases and 3 bases, there was a span of 14 bases. Here the CDR3 DNA reads TGCGCCAGCAGACAGACAGCCGGTCACACTGAAGCTTTCTTT. As protein: CASRQTAGHTEAFF.

Concerning this clone: The same CDR3 arises from other DNA sequences in this sample as well. The chain is built from TRBV6-6 and TRBJ2-7; D may be TRBD1 (6 bases). This CDR3 is built from 14 residues. From germline, CDR1 is MNHNY and CDR2 SVGAGI (reference sequence). Between the trimmed V and J ends, which lost 0 bases and 2 bases, there was a span of 8 bases. The CDR3 region has the DNA TGTGCCAGCAGTTACTCGACAGGAGCCTACGAGCAGTACTTC. It specifies CASSYSTGAYEQYF.

The CDR3 sequence: CASSGSGTGANLMGGYTF. Here the CDR3 DNA reads TGTGCCAGCAGCGGGAGCGGGACAGGGGCAAACCTAATGGGTGGCTACACCTTC. The J gene is TRBJ1-2, the V gene TRBV9; 10 nucleotides agree with TRBD1. The germline V gene encodes CDR1 SGDLS and CDR2 YYNGEE. V shed 3 bases, J shed 7 bases, and the junction held 18 bases outside the gene matches. The CDR3 has 18 amino acids. Drawing the rest from reference TRBV9 and TRBJ1-2, the complete variable domain is DSGVTQTPKHLITATGQRVTLRCSPRSGDLSVYWYQQSLDQGLQFLIQYYNGEERAKGNILERFSAQQFPDLHSELNLSSLELGDSALYFCASSGSGTGANLMGGYTFGSGTRLTVV.

In regard to this clone: Distinct nucleotide sequences in the sample also encode this CDR3. The J gene is TRBJ2-3, the V gene TRBV5-8; a weak D match, TRBD2 (5 bases). V shed 0 bases and J shed 3 bases, with 5 bases lying between them. The CDR3 covers 13 residues. Germline lookup yields CDR1 SGHTS and CDR2 YDEGEE. CDR3 amino acids: CASSLAGTDTQYF. CDR3 nucleotides: TGTGCCAGCAGCTTGGCGGGAACAGATACGCAGTATTTT.

This chain uses TRBV6-5 with TRBJ2-3, with D uncertain. Germline lookup yields CDR1 MNHEY and CDR2 SVGAGI. V dropped 7 bases and J dropped 2 bases, with 4 bases sitting between them. The CDR3 is 11 amino acids. CDR3: CASKPTDTQYF. CDR3 in DNA: TGTGCCAGCAAACCCACAGATACGCAGTATTTT.

V is TRBV2 and J is TRBJ2-7; TRBD1 matches 11 bases. CDR3 size: 15 residues. V trimming: 4 bases; J trimming: 6 bases; junction bases outside the gene matches: 8. Per the germline V gene, CDR1 is SNHLY and CDR2 is FYNNEI. In nucleotides, the CDR3 is TGTGCCAGCAGTGGGGACAGGGGGAAATACTCCGAGCAGTACTTC. Residues: CASSGDRGKYSEQYF.

The gene calls are TRBV5-1 and TRBJ2-3; 7 nucleotides line up with TRBD2. Germline lookup yields CDR1 SGHRS and CDR2 YFSETQ. The CDR3 extends over 15 amino acids. V gave up 4 bases and J gave up 5 bases; unmatched junction bases: 10. CDR3 protein: CASSVGGSPIDTQYF. The CDR3 nucleotides are TGCGCCAGCAGCGTCGGGGGGTCCCCCATAGATACGCAGTATTTT.

The gene calls are TRBV7-9 and TRBJ1-5; weak D call: TRBD1 (6 bases). The CDR3 length is 16 residues. The germline CDR1 and CDR2 sequences are SEHNR and FQNEAQ (reference sequence). V lost 5 bases, J lost 3 bases, and 17 bases lay in between. CDR3 bases: TGTGCCAGCAGCCCCGTACGGCCAGGGGTCAATCAGCCCCAGCATTTT. This sequence encodes CASSPVRPGVNQPQHF.

V and J are TRBV7-3 and TRBJ2-5; D remains ambiguous. V was pared by 5 bases and J by 4 bases, with 11 bases between. Germline loops: CDR1 SGHTA, CDR2 FQGTGA. This CDR3 spans 13 amino acids. The CDR3 DNA reads TGTGCCAGCAGCCCCGCACAAGGAGAGACCCAGTACTTC. Encoded protein: CASSPAQGETQYF. Supplemented by reference TRBV7-3 and TRBJ2-5, the full variable domain reads GAGVSQTPSNKVTEKGKYVELRCDPISGHTALYWYRQSLGQGPEFLIYFQGTGAADDSGLPNDRFFAVRPEGSVSTLKIQRTERGDSAVYLCASSPAQGETQYFGPGTRLLVL.

V is TRBV29-1 and J is TRBJ1-5, with D perhaps matching TRBD1 (6 bases). The germline CDR1 and CDR2 sequences are SQVTM and ANQGSEA. This CDR3 is built from 13 residues. Here the CDR3 DNA reads TGCAGGGAACCGGGACACCTCAATCAGCCCCAGCATTTT. Protein product: CREPGHLNQPQHF.

CDR3 sequence (DNA): TGTGCCAGCTCACCACTACCCATAGCGGGAACCTACGAGCAGTACTTC. Protein sequence: CASSPLPIAGTYEQYF. J is TRBJ2-7 and V is TRBV18; the match to TRBD2 covers 8 bases. Germline CDR1 reads KGHSH; CDR2 reads LQKENI. After removal of 1 base from V and 2 bases from J, the junction contained 7 bases not matched to a gene. The CDR3 covers 16 residues.

The chain recombines TRBV4-1 with TRBJ2-1; 14 bases are a match to TRBD2. The CDR3 totals 16 residues. With V trimmed by 1 base and J by 7 bases, 3 bases remained unmatched. CDR1 and CDR2 from the germline V gene are MGHRA and YSYEKL. The CDR3 DNA is TGCGCCAGCAGCCAAGCGGGACTAGCGGGAGCGAATGAGCAGTTCTTC. Translated, it gives CASSQAGLAGANEQFF.

The chain carries TRBV4-1 and TRBJ1-4; D is unclear. Germline CDR1 is MGHRA and CDR2 is YSYEKL. V was clipped by 2 bases and J by 5 bases, with 6 bases between them. The CDR3 covers 13 residues. The CDR3 DNA sequence: TGCGCCAGCAGCCAATTTGTCAATGAAAAACTGTTTTTT. Translating it yields CASSQFVNEKLFF.

V gene TRBV6-5 combines with J gene TRBJ1-3; D unclear. V was clipped by 0 bases and J by 2 bases, with 8 bases between them. The CDR3 is 15 residues long. Germline V CDR1 and CDR2: MNHEY, SVGAGI. In DNA form, the CDR3 reads TGTGCCAGCAGTTACTCCCAGGTTGCTGGAAACACCATATATTTT. Protein: CASSYSQVAGNTIYF.

On this clone: Other DNA sequences in this specimen translate into the identical CDR3. The V and J genes are TRBV7-2 and TRBJ2-7; unclear D gene. The CDR3 totals 11 residues. Trimming pared 5 bases from V and 4 bases from J, leaving 6 bases between. Germline V gene lookup returns CDR1 SGHTA and CDR2 FQGNSA. The DNA of the CDR3 is TGTGCCAGCAGCCCCAATTACGAGCAGTACTTC. Translation: CASSPNYEQYF.

J is TRBJ1-2 and V is TRBV6-5; D perhaps matches TRBD1 (5 bases). CDR3 length: 16 amino acids. The ends were cut back, 4 bases at V and 3 bases at J, with 18 bases in the middle. Germline V lookup: CDR1 MNHEY, CDR2 SVGAGI. The CDR3 loop is CASSSQTPTDDYGYTF. CDR3 DNA sequence: TGTGCCAGCAGTTCCCAAACTCCGACAGACGACTATGGCTACACCTTC.

The genes are TRBV6-6 and TRBJ2-5; TRBD1 matches 8 bases. V was pared by 0 bases and J by 4 bases, with 7 bases of the junction left unmatched. The CDR3 contains 16 residues. Germline V lookup: CDR1 MNHNY, CDR2 SVGAGI (reference sequence). This CDR3 is CASSYSMDRVGETQYF. CDR3 coding DNA: TGTGCCAGCAGTTACTCGATGGACAGGGTAGGAGAGACCCAGTACTTC.

CDR3 coding DNA: TGTGCCAGCAGCTTAGCTTCCGGAGGCACGGATCAGCCCCAGCATTTT. This sequence encodes CASSLASGGTDQPQHF. The V call is TRBV7-9, the J call TRBJ1-5; the D is unclear. The length of the CDR3 is 16 residues. Germline CDR1 is SEHNR and CDR2 is FQNEAQ (reference sequence). Trimming pared 0 bases from V and 5 bases from J, leaving 14 bases between.

The chain carries TRBV5-1 and TRBJ2-1; TRBD2 matches at 8 bases. This CDR3 has 15 residues. Losses at the gene ends were 7 bases for V and 10 bases for J; bases not matched to a gene: 16. CDR1 and CDR2 from the germline V gene are SGHRS and YFSETQ. CDR3 amino acids: CASSFTSGLPGEQFF. The CDR3 DNA is TGCGCCAGCTCCTTCACTAGCGGCCTCCCGGGAGAGCAGTTCTTC.

The V and J genes are TRBV15 and TRBJ2-5; D possibly corresponds to TRBD1 (6 bases). Trimming pared 3 bases from V and 1 base from J, leaving 12 bases between. Per germline, CDR1 LNHNV and CDR2 YYDKDF (reference sequence). This CDR3 comprises 15 residues. CDR3: CATSRTDRSQETQYF. The CDR3 DNA sequence: TGTGCCACCAGCAGGACTGACAGGAGCCAAGAGACCCAGTACTTC.